This TCR beta chain was observed in a study of T-cell reconstitution after alpha-beta-depleted transplantation in children. Overall study findings and caveats: By about two months after transplant, alpha-beta T cells reportedly arose from several hundred graft clones that had expanded. T-cell counts and diversity were attributed mostly to newly produced T cells one year after transplant.

As to this clonotype: Its cognate antigen is unknown.

Unique molecular identifiers featured in how the TCRbeta library was prepared. TCRdb used MiXCR to reprocess the PCR reads, holding one entry per CDR3 protein. Altogether 700,000 to 850,000 distinct CDR3 sequences are present, 16% being singletons, with the ten largest covering around 5%. The TCR originated in a male patient younger than 18 who had a stem cell transplant for acute lymphoblastic leukemia, so the T cells may come from the graft donor. Sequenced here: PBMCs, mostly from graft donor cells, sampled 360 days after TCRalphabeta/CD19-depleted stem cell transplant.

CDR3 sequence reads: CASSLARAAYNEQFF. In DNA form, the CDR3 reads TGCGCCAGCAGCTTGGCGCGGGCCGCCTACAATGAGCAGTTCTTC. V usage is TRBV5-1 and J usage is TRBJ2-1, with D perhaps matching TRBD2 (5 bases). Germline assignment: CDR1 SGHRS and CDR2 YFSETQ. V was shortened by 0 bases and J by 2 bases, with 9 bases between the two germline ends. The CDR3 is made up of 15 amino acids.